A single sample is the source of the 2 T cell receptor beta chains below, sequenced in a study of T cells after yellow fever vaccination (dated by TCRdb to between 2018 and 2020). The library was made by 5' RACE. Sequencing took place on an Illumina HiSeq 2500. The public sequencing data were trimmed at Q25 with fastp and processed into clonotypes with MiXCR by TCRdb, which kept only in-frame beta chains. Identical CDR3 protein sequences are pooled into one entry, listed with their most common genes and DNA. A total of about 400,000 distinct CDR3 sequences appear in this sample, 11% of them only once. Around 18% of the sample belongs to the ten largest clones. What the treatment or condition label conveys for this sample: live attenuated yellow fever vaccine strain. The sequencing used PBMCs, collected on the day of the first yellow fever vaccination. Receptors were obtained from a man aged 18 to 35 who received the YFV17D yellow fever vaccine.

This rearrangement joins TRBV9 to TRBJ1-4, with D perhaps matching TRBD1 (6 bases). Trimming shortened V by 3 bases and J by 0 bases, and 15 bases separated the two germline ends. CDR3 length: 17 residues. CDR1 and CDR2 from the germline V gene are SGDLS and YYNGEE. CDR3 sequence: CASSARGDTATNEKLFF. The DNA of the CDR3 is TGTGCCAGCAGCGCCAGAGGGGACACTGCAACTAATGAAAAACTGTTTTTT.

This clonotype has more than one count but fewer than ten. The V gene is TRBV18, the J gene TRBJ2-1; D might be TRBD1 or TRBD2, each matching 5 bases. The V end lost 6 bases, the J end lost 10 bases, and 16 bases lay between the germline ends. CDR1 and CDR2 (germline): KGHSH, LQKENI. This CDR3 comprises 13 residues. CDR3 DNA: TGTGCCAGCTCCCGAGGGGTCGGTTTAGAGCAGTTCTTC. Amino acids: CASSRGVGLEQFF.